This TCR beta chain was recovered during a study of blood T cell repertoires in COVID-19. About the study: Sites in the United States, Italy and Spain provided acute and convalescent COVID-19 samples. PBMCs, B-cell-depleted T cells, or T cells were the source of the cDNA or gDNA that made up the material.

The germline CDR1 and CDR2 sequences are SGDLS and YYNGEE. CDR3 length: 15 amino acids. Trimming took 3 bases from V and 1 from J; bases not matched to a gene: 3. In the authors' workflow: Estimation of nucleated cell counts relied on the amplification of reference gene primers. Repertoires were generated with immunoSEQ multiplex PCR, while TCRdb's copy carries only in-frame clones and drops some. V and J calls plus clone size are reproduced from that table; the DNA served to infer D and trimming. Of around 21,000 clones in the sample, 75% to 85% were seen once. What was sequenced was peripheral blood. The genes are TRBV9 and TRBJ2-5; 10 nucleotides align to TRBD2. This TCR was recovered from an elderly man with acute or convalescent COVID-19. The CDR3 here is CASSGTSGAQETQYF. CDR3 nucleotides: TGTGCCAGCAGCGGGACTAGCGGAGCCCAAGAGACCCAGTACTTC. Full variable domain (rest looked up from reference TRBV9 and TRBJ2-5): DSGVTQTPKHLITATGQRVTLRCSPRSGDLSVYWYQQSLDQGLQFLIQYYNGEERAKGNILERFSAQQFPDLHSELNLSSLELGDSALYFCASSGTSGAQETQYFGPGTRLLVL.